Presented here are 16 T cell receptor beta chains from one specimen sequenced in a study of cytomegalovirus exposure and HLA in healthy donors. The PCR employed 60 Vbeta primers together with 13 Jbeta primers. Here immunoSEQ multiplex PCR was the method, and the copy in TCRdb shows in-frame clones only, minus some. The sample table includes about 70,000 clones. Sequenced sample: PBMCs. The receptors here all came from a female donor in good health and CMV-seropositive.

The CDR3 nucleotides read TGCGCCAGCAGCACAGGACAGGGATCCACTGAAGCTTTCTTT. It specifies CASSTGQGSTEAFF. The chain couples TRBV5-1 to TRBJ1-1; 8 bases are shared with TRBD1. The V and J ends lost 4 bases and 4 bases, in that order; junction bases with no gene match: 6. The CDR3 runs 14 residues. Germline V gene data show CDR1 as SGHRS and CDR2 as YFSETQ. Combining the CDR3 with reference TRBV5-1 and TRBJ1-1 gives the whole variable domain KAGVTQTPRYLIKTRGQQVTLSCSPISGHRSVSWYQQTPGQGLQFLFEYFSETQRNKGNFPGRFSGRQFSNSRSEMNVSTLELGDSALYLCASSTGQGSTEAFFGQGTRLTVV.

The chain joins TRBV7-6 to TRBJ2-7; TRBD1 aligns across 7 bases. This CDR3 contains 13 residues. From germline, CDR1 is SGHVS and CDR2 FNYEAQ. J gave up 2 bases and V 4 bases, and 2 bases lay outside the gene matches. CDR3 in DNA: TGTGCCAGCAGCTACGACAGGGCCTACGAGCAGTACTTC. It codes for CASSYDRAYEQYF.

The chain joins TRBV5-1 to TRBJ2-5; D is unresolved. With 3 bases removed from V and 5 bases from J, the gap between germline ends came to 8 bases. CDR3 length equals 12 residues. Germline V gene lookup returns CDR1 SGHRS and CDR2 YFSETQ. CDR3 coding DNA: TGCGCCAGCAGCTCCAACGGGGAGACCCAGTACTTC. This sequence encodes CASSSNGETQYF.

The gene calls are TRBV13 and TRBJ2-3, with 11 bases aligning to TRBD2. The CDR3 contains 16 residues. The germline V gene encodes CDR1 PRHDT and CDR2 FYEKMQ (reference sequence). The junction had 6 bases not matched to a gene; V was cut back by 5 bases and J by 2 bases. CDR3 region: CASSTRLAGNTDTQYF. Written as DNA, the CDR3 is TGTGCCAGCAGCACGAGACTAGCGGGAAACACAGATACGCAGTATTTT.

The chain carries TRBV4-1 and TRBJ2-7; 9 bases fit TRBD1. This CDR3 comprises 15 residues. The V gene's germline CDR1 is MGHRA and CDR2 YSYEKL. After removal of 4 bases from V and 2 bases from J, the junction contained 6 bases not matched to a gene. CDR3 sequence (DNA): TGCGCCAGCAGCCCGGGACAGGGCCCCACCTACGAGCAGTACTTC. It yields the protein CASSPGQGPTYEQYF.

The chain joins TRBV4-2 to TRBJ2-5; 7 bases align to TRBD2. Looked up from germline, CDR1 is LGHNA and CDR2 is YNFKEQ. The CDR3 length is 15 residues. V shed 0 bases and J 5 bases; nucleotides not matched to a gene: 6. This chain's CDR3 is CASSQDGTGGETQYF. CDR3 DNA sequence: TGTGCCAGCAGCCAAGATGGGACCGGGGGGGAGACCCAGTACTTC.

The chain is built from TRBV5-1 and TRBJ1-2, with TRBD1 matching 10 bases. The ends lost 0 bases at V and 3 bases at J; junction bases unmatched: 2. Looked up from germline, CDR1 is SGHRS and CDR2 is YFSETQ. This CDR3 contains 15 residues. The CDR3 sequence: CASSLGQGADYGYTF. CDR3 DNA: TGCGCCAGCAGCTTGGGACAGGGGGCTGACTATGGCTACACCTTC.

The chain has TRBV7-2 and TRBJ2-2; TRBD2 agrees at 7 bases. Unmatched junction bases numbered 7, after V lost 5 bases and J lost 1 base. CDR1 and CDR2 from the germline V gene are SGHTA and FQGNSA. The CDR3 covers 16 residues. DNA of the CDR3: TGTGCCAGCAGCCCTCTTCCGGGAGGGAACACCGGGGAGCTGTTTTTT. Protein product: CASSPLPGGNTGELFF.

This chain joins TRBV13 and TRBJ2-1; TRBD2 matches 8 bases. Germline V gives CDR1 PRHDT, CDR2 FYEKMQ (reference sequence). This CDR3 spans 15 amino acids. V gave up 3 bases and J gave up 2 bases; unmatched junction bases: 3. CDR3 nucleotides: TGTGCCAGCAGCTTGGGTAGCGGGGCCTACAATGAGCAGTTCTTC. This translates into CASSLGSGAYNEQFF. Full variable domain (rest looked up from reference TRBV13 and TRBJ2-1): AAGVIQSPRHLIKEKRETATLKCYPIPRHDTVYWYQQGPGQDPQFLISFYEKMQSDKGSIPDRFSAQQFSDYHSELNMSSLELGDSALYFCASSLGSGAYNEQFFGPGTRLTVL.

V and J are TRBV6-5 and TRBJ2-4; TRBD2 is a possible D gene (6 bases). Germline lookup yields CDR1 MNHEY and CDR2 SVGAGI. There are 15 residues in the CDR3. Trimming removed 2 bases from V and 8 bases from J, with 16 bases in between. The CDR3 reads CASSYRGSSMDIQYF. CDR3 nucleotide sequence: TGTGCCAGCAGTTACCGGGGGTCCTCGATGGACATTCAGTACTTC.

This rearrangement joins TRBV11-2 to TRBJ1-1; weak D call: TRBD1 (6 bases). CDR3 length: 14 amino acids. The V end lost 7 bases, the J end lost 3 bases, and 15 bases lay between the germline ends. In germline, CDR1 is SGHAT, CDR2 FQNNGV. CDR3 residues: CASTPGEVYTEAFF. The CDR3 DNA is TGTGCCAGCACCCCAGGGGAAGTTTACACTGAAGCTTTCTTT.

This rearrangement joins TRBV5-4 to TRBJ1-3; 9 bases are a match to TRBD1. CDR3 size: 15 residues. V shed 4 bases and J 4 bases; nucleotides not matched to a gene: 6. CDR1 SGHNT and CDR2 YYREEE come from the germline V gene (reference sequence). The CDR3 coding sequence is TGTGCCAGCAGCCTACAGGGGGCGTCCGGAAACACCATATATTTT. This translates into CASSLQGASGNTIYF.

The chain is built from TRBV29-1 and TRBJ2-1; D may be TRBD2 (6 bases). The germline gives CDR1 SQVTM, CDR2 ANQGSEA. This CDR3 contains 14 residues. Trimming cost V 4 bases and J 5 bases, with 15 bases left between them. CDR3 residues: CSVAGLANDNEQFF. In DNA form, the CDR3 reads TGCAGCGTTGCGGGACTGGCGAACGACAATGAGCAGTTCTTC.

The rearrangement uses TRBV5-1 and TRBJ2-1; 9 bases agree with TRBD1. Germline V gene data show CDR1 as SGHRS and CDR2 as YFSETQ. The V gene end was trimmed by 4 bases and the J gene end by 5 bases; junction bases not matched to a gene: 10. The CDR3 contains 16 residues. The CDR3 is CASSPSTGGIDNEQFF. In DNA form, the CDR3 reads TGCGCCAGCAGCCCTTCGACAGGGGGGATCGACAATGAGCAGTTCTTC. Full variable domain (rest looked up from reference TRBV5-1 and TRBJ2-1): KAGVTQTPRYLIKTRGQQVTLSCSPISGHRSVSWYQQTPGQGLQFLFEYFSETQRNKGNFPGRFSGRQFSNSRSEMNVSTLELGDSALYLCASSPSTGGIDNEQFFGPGTRLTVL.

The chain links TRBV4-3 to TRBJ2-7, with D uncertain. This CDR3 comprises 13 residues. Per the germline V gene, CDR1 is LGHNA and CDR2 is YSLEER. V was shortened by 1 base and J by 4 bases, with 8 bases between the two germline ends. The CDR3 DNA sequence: TGCGCCAGCAGCCAAGCCTCTACTTACGAGCAGTACTTC. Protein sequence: CASSQASTYEQYF.

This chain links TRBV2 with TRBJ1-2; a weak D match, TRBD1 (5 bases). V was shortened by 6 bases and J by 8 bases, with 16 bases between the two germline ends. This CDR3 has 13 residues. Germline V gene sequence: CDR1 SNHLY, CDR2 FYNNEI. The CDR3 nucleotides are TGTGCCAGCAGACCCCCCCAGGGCCGAGGCTACACCTTC. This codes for CASRPPQGRGYTF.